These 15 T cell receptor beta chains were all obtained from the same sample, sequenced in a study of T cell responses to AZD1222 COVID-19 vaccine. Sequencing used immunoSEQ multiplex PCR; TCRdb keeps in-frame clones, though not all of them. The sample gives about 150,000 clones, around 86% of which show up once; approximately 9.1% is in the top ten. The material was peripheral blood, obtained 28 days after the second AZD1222 dose. These receptors originate from an adult who received the AZD1222 COVID-19 vaccine.

The rearrangement links TRBV5-5 to TRBJ2-1; a possible D gene is TRBD2 (5 bases). The germline V gene encodes CDR1 SGHKS and CDR2 YYEKEE (reference sequence). Trimming pared 0 bases from V and 2 bases from J, leaving 9 bases between. The CDR3 sequence is 15 residues long. CDR3 sequence (DNA): TGTGCCAGCAGCTTGGCGGGATCCACCTACAATGAGCAGTTCTTC. It encodes CASSLAGSTYNEQFF.

This clone occurred once. J is TRBJ2-7 and V is TRBV28; maybe TRBD2 (5 bases). The CDR3 extends over 12 amino acids. CDR1 and CDR2 (germline): MDHEN, SYDVKM. Trimming took 7 bases from V and 6 from J, leaving 13 bases between them. The CDR3 nucleotides read TGTGCCAGCACTAGCTACTCTGGCGAGCAGTACTTC. Translating it yields CASTSYSGEQYF.

This rearrangement joins TRBV28 to TRBJ2-2; a weak D match, TRBD1 (6 bases). Trimming took 5 bases from V and 7 from J, leaving 8 bases between them. The CDR3 covers 12 residues. Germline V gene data show CDR1 as MDHEN and CDR2 as SYDVKM. Here the CDR3 reads CASSAGVGELFF. CDR3 bases: TGTGCCAGCAGTGCAGGGGTCGGGGAGCTGTTTTTT.

The rearrangement links TRBV28 to TRBJ2-3; D assignment may be TRBD1 or TRBD2 (5 bases each). Trimming shortened V by 5 bases and J by 6 bases, and 18 bases separated the two germline ends. This CDR3 has 15 residues. The germline gives CDR1 MDHEN, CDR2 SYDVKM. CDR3 protein: CASSPITGTRDTQYF. The DNA of the CDR3 is TGTGCCAGCAGTCCAATAACCGGGACCCGGGATACGCAGTATTTT.

With regard to this clone: Other nucleotide sequences in the sample specify the same CDR3. V gene TRBV7-9 combines with J gene TRBJ1-1, with TRBD1 as a possible D gene (5 bases). Trimming took 3 bases from V and 0 from J, leaving 8 bases between them. The germline V gene encodes CDR1 SEHNR and CDR2 FQNEAQ (reference sequence). There are 14 residues in the CDR3. This CDR3 is CASSLGQVNTEAFF. CDR3 DNA: TGTGCCAGCAGCTTGGGGCAGGTGAACACTGAAGCTTTCTTT.

V is TRBV23-1 and J is TRBJ2-3; 8 bases fit TRBD1. TRBV23-1 falls under the ORF class, with uncertain function. With V trimmed by 6 bases and J by 3 bases, 11 bases remained unmatched. This CDR3 is built from 16 residues. The CDR3 DNA sequence: TGCGCCAGCAGGAATCACGGGACAGGCCGGACAGATACGCAGTATTTT. Translating it yields CASRNHGTGRTDTQYF.

The chain couples TRBV7-8 to TRBJ2-5; 8 bases agree with TRBD1. Germline V gene data show CDR1 as SGHVS and CDR2 as FQNEAQ. This CDR3 comprises 14 residues. The ends lost 5 bases at V and 3 bases at J; junction bases unmatched: 5. The CDR3 loop reads CASSLGQGKETQYF. In DNA, the CDR3 is TGTGCCAGCAGCCTCGGACAGGGTAAAGAGACCCAGTACTTC.

A single count supports this clone. V usage is TRBV28 and J usage is TRBJ1-5; 11 nucleotides line up with TRBD1. Germline CDR1 MDHEN, CDR2 SYDVKM. Losses at the gene ends were 5 bases for V and 6 bases for J; bases not matched to a gene: 3. This CDR3 region has 14 residues. The CDR3 reads CASSGDRGSQPQHF. The DNA for the CDR3 is TGTGCCAGCAGTGGGGACAGGGGGAGTCAGCCCCAGCATTTT.

The CDR3 DNA reads TGTGCCAGCAGCGTAGCTCCGGATTTACAAGCTTTCTTT. It is translated as CASSVAPDLQAFF. This chain links TRBV9 with TRBJ1-1; no clear D gene. The CDR3 is 13 amino acids. V was clipped by 0 bases and J by 9 bases, with 12 bases between them. Germline assignment: CDR1 SGDLS and CDR2 YYNGEE.

The rearrangement uses TRBV3-1 (or the pseudogene TRBV3-2) and TRBJ1-2, with D perhaps matching TRBD1 (6 bases). Between the trimmed V and J ends, which lost 3 bases and 3 bases, there was a span of 11 bases. This CDR3 is 14 amino acids long. CDR1 and CDR2 from the germline V gene are LGHDT and YNNKEL (reference sequence). CDR3 sequence: CASSHWGGDYGYTF. The CDR3 DNA reads as TGTGCCAGCAGCCACTGGGGGGGCGACTATGGCTACACCTTC.

This clone was counted a single time. The chain has TRBV21-1 and TRBJ1-1; the table's TRBD1 call for D was not verified on the DNA. TRBV21-1 is a documented pseudogene. The CDR3 contains 15 residues. The CDR3 coding sequence is TGTGCCAGCAGCAAAGCAAGGGACAGCAACACTGAAGCTTTCTTT. Its translation is CASSKARDSNTEAFF.

This clone was found once. V usage is TRBV19 and J usage is TRBJ1-5, with 7 bases fitting TRBD1. Losses at the gene ends were 10 bases for V and 0 bases for J; bases not matched to a gene: 9. CDR3 size: 15 residues. The germline V gene encodes CDR1 LNHDA and CDR2 SQIVND (reference sequence). The CDR3 region is CATKRGPNSNQPQHF. CDR3 in DNA: TGTGCCACTAAAAGGGGGCCCAATAGCAATCAGCCCCAGCATTTT.

The V and J genes are TRBV27 and TRBJ2-7, with D perhaps TRBD1 (6 bases). Germline V CDR1 and CDR2: MNHEY, SMNVEV (reference sequence). The ends were cut back, 4 bases at V and 1 base at J, with 14 bases in the middle. The CDR3 is made up of 15 amino acids. CDR3 coding DNA: TGTGCCAGCAGTTCCAACAGGGCAGGGTCCTACGAGCAGTACTTC. It specifies CASSSNRAGSYEQYF.

The rearrangement links TRBV6-2 or TRBV6-3 to TRBJ2-7, with D perhaps TRBD2 (5 bases). V was trimmed by 3 bases and J by 9 bases, leaving 18 bases between them. Germline V lookup: CDR1 MNHEY, CDR2 SVGEGT. The CDR3 runs 14 residues. CDR3 in DNA: TGTGCCAGCAGTTATGGAGCGGCAGATCCGTGGCAGTACTTC. Amino acids: CASSYGAADPWQYF.

The V and J genes are TRBV5-1 and TRBJ2-7; no clear D gene. V lost 4 bases to trimming and J lost 3 bases, with 17 bases between them. Looked up from germline, CDR1 is SGHRS and CDR2 is YFSETQ. This CDR3 comprises 15 residues. The CDR3 coding sequence is TGCGCCAGCAGCGTGGACCCGGGTCTTCTCTACGAGCAGTACTTC. This sequence encodes CASSVDPGLLYEQYF.